This TCR beta chain was found in a study of cytomegalovirus exposure and HLA in healthy donors. This clone was recorded only once. The CDR3 spans 15 residues. The V gene end was trimmed by 5 bases and the J gene end by 2 bases; junction bases not matched to a gene: 8. The germline CDR1 and CDR2 sequences are SNHLY and FYNNEI. Only in-frame clones appear in the TCRdb table, and some are missing; sequencing was by immunoSEQ multiplex PCR. The data show fewer than 200,000 clones, about 88% seen once. Source material: PBMCs. The source of this sequence is a young woman in good health and CMV-seronegative. The gene calls are TRBV2 and TRBJ2-5, with 7 nucleotides matching TRBD2. This CDR3 is CASSPDSGTQETQYF. As DNA, the CDR3 is TGTGCCAGCAGTCCCGACAGCGGGACTCAAGAGACCCAGTACTTC.